These 27 T cell receptor beta chains came from one sample sequenced in a study of T cell changes during pregnancy in multiple sclerosis. Sequenced by immunoSEQ multiplex PCR; TCRdb stores in-frame clones only, minus some. In the table there are 65,000 to 75,000 clones, more than 85% of which are singletons. The material was peripheral blood, obtained in the second trimester of pregnancy. The receptor set was obtained from a female donor with multiple sclerosis, enrolled in a pregnancy study.

This clone appeared once. This chain joins TRBV4-3 and TRBJ1-3, with D possibly TRBD1 on 6 matching bases. The length of the CDR3 is 16 residues. Germline CDR1 LGHNA, CDR2 YSLEER. Deletions cut 2 bases from V and 4 bases from J, with 15 bases between. The CDR3 region has the DNA TGCGCCAGCAGCCAACTTGCAGGGACACCGGGAAACACCATATATTTT. This gives the protein CASSQLAGTPGNTIYF.

This chain connects TRBV6-5 to TRBJ1-4; D may be TRBD1 (6 bases). V lost 4 bases to trimming and J lost 4 bases, with 13 bases between them. The CDR3 totals 15 residues. Germline-derived CDR1 and CDR2 are MNHEY and SVGAGI. The chain's CDR3 is CASSSIGGDNEKLFF. As DNA, the CDR3 is TGTGCCAGCAGTTCGATTGGGGGCGATAATGAAAAACTGTTTTTT.

The chain recombines TRBV18 with TRBJ1-5; D perhaps matches TRBD1 (5 bases). Per germline, CDR1 KGHSH and CDR2 LQKENI. The CDR3 sequence is 15 residues long. V was shortened by 0 bases and J by 7 bases, with 13 bases between the two germline ends. The CDR3 sequence is CASSPPAGHSQPQHF. CDR3 sequence (DNA): TGTGCCAGCTCACCACCGGCTGGACATTCCCAGCCCCAGCATTTT.

The chain uses TRBV30 and TRBJ1-5; possibly TRBD1 for D (5 bases). CDR1 and CDR2 (germline): GTSNPN, SVGIG (reference sequence). The V gene lost 1 base and the J gene lost 0 bases, with 10 bases spanning the gap. The CDR3 length is 15 residues. CDR3 DNA: TGTGCCTGGAGTGAGGGGCCCTATAGCAATCAGCCCCAGCATTTT. Amino acid sequence: CAWSEGPYSNQPQHF.

The rearrangement uses TRBV9 and TRBJ1-2; D not certain. The V end was cut by 0 bases, the J end by 4 bases, with 4 bases between. The CDR3 sequence is 12 residues long. The V gene's germline CDR1 is SGDLS and CDR2 YYNGEE. Written as DNA, the CDR3 is TGTGCCAGCAGCGTAGACGGCTATGGCTACACCTTC. It is translated as CASSVDGYGYTF.

The gene calls are TRBV19 and TRBJ1-2; D may be TRBD1 (5 bases). CDR3 length: 15 residues. Per the germline V gene, CDR1 is LNHDA and CDR2 is SQIVND (reference sequence). Between the trimmed V and J ends, which lost 1 base and 4 bases, there was a span of 13 bases. CDR3 loop: CASSIAATAIYGYTF. The CDR3 region has the DNA TGTGCCAGTAGTATAGCGGCGACAGCAATCTATGGCTACACCTTC.

The chain recombines TRBV18 with TRBJ2-1; D possibly corresponds to TRBD1 (6 bases). With 1 base removed from V and 4 bases from J, the gap between germline ends came to 14 bases. Germline lookup yields CDR1 KGHSH and CDR2 LQKENI. The CDR3 consists of 16 residues. Here the CDR3 reads CASSPLTGDNYNEQFF. CDR3 coding DNA: TGTGCCAGCTCACCACTGACAGGAGATAATTACAATGAGCAGTTCTTC.

The J gene is TRBJ2-1, the V gene TRBV18; TRBD1 matches 10 bases. Trimming cost V 4 bases and J 3 bases; bases outside gene matches: 6. Germline CDR1 KGHSH, CDR2 LQKENI. The CDR3 is made up of 16 amino acids. The CDR3 DNA reads TGTGCCAGCTCACTAATGGGACAGGGGAACTACAATGAGCAGTTCTTC. Amino acids: CASSLMGQGNYNEQFF.

J is TRBJ1-5 and V is TRBV6-1; weak D call: TRBD1 (6 bases). Per germline, CDR1 MNHNS and CDR2 SASEGT. V lost 3 bases to trimming and J lost 3 bases, with 9 bases between them. The CDR3 is 14 residues long. The CDR3 DNA reads TGTGCCAGCAGTGAGGACAGCACCAATCAGCCCCAGCATTTT. It translates to CASSEDSTNQPQHF.

The V and J genes are TRBV6-5 and TRBJ2-1; the match to TRBD2 covers 14 bases. J gave up 10 bases and V 2 bases, and 4 bases lay outside the gene matches. Germline assignment: CDR1 MNHEY and CDR2 SVGAGI. The CDR3 runs 15 residues. The CDR3 region has the DNA TGTGCCAGCAGTTACCGACTAGCGGGGGGGCGAGAGCAGTTCTTC. This gives the protein CASSYRLAGGREQFF.

The CDR3 nucleotides are TGTGCCTGGAGGGGGACTAGTATCGGGGAGCTGTTTTTT. This gives the protein CAWRGTSIGELFF. The chain uses TRBV30 and TRBJ2-2; 8 nucleotides align to TRBD2. The CDR3 is 13 residues long. The germline gives CDR1 GTSNPN, CDR2 SVGIG (reference sequence). Trimming took 3 bases from V and 7 from J; bases not matched to a gene: 4. The full variable domain, completed using reference TRBV30 and TRBJ2-2, is SQTIHQWPATLVQPVGSPLSLECTVEGTSNPNLYWYRQAAGRGLQLLFYSVGIGQISSEVPQNLSASRPQDRQFILSSKKLLLSDSGFYLCAWRGTSIGELFFGEGSRLTVL.

The J gene is TRBJ1-1, the V gene TRBV14; TRBD1 matches at 8 bases. Germline V gene sequence: CDR1 SGHDN, CDR2 FVKESK. Trimming removed 2 bases from V and 6 bases from J; junction bases left unmatched: 5. CDR3 length equals 14 residues. The CDR3 here is CASSQLAGGPEAFF. The CDR3 DNA is TGTGCCAGCAGCCAACTAGCAGGGGGCCCTGAAGCTTTCTTT.

V gene TRBV29-1 combines with J gene TRBJ2-5, with TRBD2 as a possible D gene (5 bases). CDR3 length equals 12 residues. Germline V gene lookup returns CDR1 SQVTM and CDR2 ANQGSEA. The V end was cut by 3 bases, the J end by 5 bases, with 10 bases between. CDR3 in DNA: TGCAGCGTTGACGCGGGCGACGAGACCCAGTACTTC. It translates to CSVDAGDETQYF.

The rearrangement joins TRBV6-5 to TRBJ2-3; TRBD2 might be the D (6 bases). V lost 0 bases, J lost 0 bases, and 7 bases lay in between. Germline assignment: CDR1 MNHEY and CDR2 SVGAGI. This CDR3 region has 15 residues. CDR3 protein: CASSYSSGSTDTQYF. The CDR3 coding sequence is TGTGCCAGCAGTTACTCGAGCGGGAGCACAGATACGCAGTATTTT.

The chain joins TRBV4-2 to TRBJ1-1; D remains unclear. The CDR3 is made up of 15 amino acids. Trimming shortened V by 4 bases and J by 1 base, and 13 bases separated the two germline ends. Germline CDR1 reads LGHNA; CDR2 reads YNFKEQ. CDR3 nucleotide sequence: TGTGCCAGCAGCCGAAGATTACGGGAGAACACTGAAGCTTTCTTT. It codes for CASSRRLRENTEAFF.

This chain links TRBV19 with TRBJ2-7, with 11 nucleotides matching TRBD2. CDR3 size: 17 residues. The junction had 15 bases not matched to a gene; V was cut back by 7 bases and J by 4 bases. Germline assignment: CDR1 LNHDA and CDR2 SQIVND (reference sequence). CDR3 residues: CASTDSPLTSGGYEQYF. The CDR3, as DNA: TGTGCCAGTACGGATAGTCCCCTAACTAGCGGGGGATACGAGCAGTACTTC.

The chain is built from TRBV5-1 and TRBJ2-7, with D possibly being TRBD1 (6 bases). The CDR3 spans 15 residues. Germline lookup yields CDR1 SGHRS and CDR2 YFSETQ. Trimming took 1 base from V and 0 from J, leaving 11 bases between them. The CDR3 region has the DNA TGCGCCAGCAGCTTGAACACAGGGATCTCCTACGAGCAGTACTTC. Its protein product is CASSLNTGISYEQYF. Complete variable domain (other parts from reference TRBV5-1 and TRBJ2-7): KAGVTQTPRYLIKTRGQQVTLSCSPISGHRSVSWYQQTPGQGLQFLFEYFSETQRNKGNFPGRFSGRQFSNSRSEMNVSTLELGDSALYLCASSLNTGISYEQYFGPGTRLTVT.

CDR3 bases: TGTGCCAGCAGCCAAGGGACAGTGGACCATGAAAAACTGTTTTTT. Translation: CASSQGTVDHEKLFF. V is TRBV25-1 and J is TRBJ1-4; 7 nucleotides align to TRBD1. This CDR3 region has 15 residues. J gave up 6 bases and V 6 bases, and 10 bases lay outside the gene matches. CDR1 MGHDK and CDR2 SYGVNS come from the germline V gene.

This CDR3 is CASSYSQGASGYTF. The CDR3 region has the DNA TGTGCCAGCAGTTACTCCCAGGGGGCCTCTGGCTACACCTTC. The rearrangement links TRBV6-6 to TRBJ1-2, with TRBD1 matching 8 bases. The CDR3 consists of 14 residues. The V segment lost 0 bases and the J segment 7 bases; nucleotides outside the gene matches: 4. Germline CDR1 reads MNHNY; CDR2 reads SVGAGI (reference sequence).

The CDR3: CASRKFGQGSSYEQYF. CDR3 sequence (DNA): TGTGCCAGTAGGAAGTTCGGACAGGGGTCCTCCTACGAGCAGTACTTC. V gene TRBV19 combines with J gene TRBJ2-7, with TRBD1 identical over 9 bases. This CDR3 region has 16 residues. J lost 0 bases, V lost 6 bases, and 9 bases had no gene match. Germline lookup yields CDR1 LNHDA and CDR2 SQIVND (reference sequence).

As to this clone: The sample contains more than one DNA sequence encoding this CDR3. The rearrangement joins TRBV27 to TRBJ2-1; the D is unclear. V was pared by 7 bases and J by 4 bases, with 11 bases between. This CDR3 comprises 13 residues. From germline, CDR1 is MNHEY and CDR2 SMNVEV (reference sequence). CDR3 sequence reads: CASTGTNYNEQFF. As DNA, the CDR3 is TGTGCCAGCACGGGTACCAATTACAATGAGCAGTTCTTC.

The chain recombines TRBV6-5 with TRBJ2-7; D perhaps matches TRBD2 (6 bases). The V and J ends lost 1 base and 6 bases respectively, with 13 bases between them. CDR1 and CDR2 from the germline V gene are MNHEY and SVGAGI. The length of the CDR3 is 14 residues. CDR3 nucleotide sequence: TGTGCCAGCAGTTACTGGGGGGAGATGGTCGAGCAGTACTTC. Protein product: CASSYWGEMVEQYF.

This chain links TRBV19 with TRBJ2-5; tentative D call: TRBD2 (5 bases). This CDR3 has 12 amino acids. The V end lost 8 bases, the J end lost 5 bases, and 12 bases lay between the germline ends. CDR1 is LNHDA, CDR2 SQIVND, per germline (reference sequence). This chain's CDR3 is CASAGLGETQYF. For the CDR3, the DNA is TGTGCCAGTGCGGGCCTCGGGGAGACCCAGTACTTC. The full variable domain, with the rest looked up from reference TRBV19 and TRBJ2-5, is DGGITQSPKYLFRKEGQNVTLSCEQNLNHDAMYWYRQDPGQGLRLIYYSQIVNDFQKGDIAEGYSVSREKKESFPLTVTSAQKNPTAFYLCASAGLGETQYFGPGTRLLVL.

The CDR3 here is CAISLGEANTEAFF. CDR3 bases: TGTGCCATCAGTCTTGGGGAGGCGAACACTGAAGCTTTCTTT. The V and J genes are TRBV10-3 and TRBJ1-1, with D uncertain. The CDR3 sequence is 14 residues long. The V gene's germline CDR1 is ENHRY and CDR2 SYGVKD. With 5 bases removed from V and 1 base from J, the gap between germline ends came to 11 bases.

The genes are TRBV7-8 and TRBJ2-1; 7 nucleotides line up with TRBD2. Germline CDR1 reads SGHVS; CDR2 reads FQNEAQ. This CDR3 has 16 residues. The trim removed 4 bases at V and 8 bases at J, leaving 14 bases unmatched. DNA of the CDR3: TGTGCCAGCAGCTCCCTCCGCGGGCGGGGGTTTCATGAGCAGTTCTTC. Translating gives CASSSLRGRGFHEQFF.

This chain links TRBV7-6 with TRBJ2-3, with 7 bases aligning to TRBD1. The CDR3 has 14 amino acids. V lost 5 bases, J lost 2 bases, and 4 bases stayed unmatched. Germline V lookup: CDR1 SGHVS, CDR2 FNYEAQ. The CDR3 here is CASSIGQATDTQYF. The CDR3 nucleotides read TGTGCCAGCAGCATTGGACAGGCCACAGATACGCAGTATTTT.

The V gene is TRBV7-3, the J gene TRBJ2-7; 7 bases fit TRBD2. Trimming took 2 bases from V and 1 from J; bases not matched to a gene: 5. CDR3 length: 15 residues. Germline assignment: CDR1 SGHTA and CDR2 FQGTGA. The CDR3 DNA reads as TGTGCCAGCAGCTTAGACGCGGGGGAGTCCTACGAGCAGTACTTC. Protein sequence: CASSLDAGESYEQYF.